Sequencing of this T cell receptor beta chain was carried out in a study of T cell responses to AZD1222 COVID-19 vaccine. Overall study results and limits: Variant regions that are unmutated are reportedly the target of nearly half of spike-specific TCRs. Elevations in Spike-specific TCR breadth and depth followed administration of two AZD1222 doses. Females made up more of the donors, who were largely white British, and clonal diversity may have come out too low. Sampling captured repertoires only after the peak T cell response.

Here immunoSEQ multiplex PCR was the method, and the copy in TCRdb shows in-frame clones only, minus some. The table shows about 100,000 clones, with around 90% occurring only once. Regarding this clone: What it binds is unknown.

The material was peripheral blood, obtained 28 days after the second AZD1222 dose. The source is an adult who received the AZD1222 COVID-19 vaccine.

DNA of the CDR3: TGTGCCAGCAGCTTGATGATAGGACAGTTGTATGGCTACACCTTC. This encodes CASSLMIGQLYGYTF. The rearrangement uses TRBV5-5 and TRBJ1-2; tentatively, D is TRBD1 (6 bases). Germline V CDR1 and CDR2: SGHKS, YYEKEE (reference sequence). Between the trimmed V and J ends, which lost 1 base and 5 bases, there was a span of 15 bases. The CDR3 runs to 15 residues.